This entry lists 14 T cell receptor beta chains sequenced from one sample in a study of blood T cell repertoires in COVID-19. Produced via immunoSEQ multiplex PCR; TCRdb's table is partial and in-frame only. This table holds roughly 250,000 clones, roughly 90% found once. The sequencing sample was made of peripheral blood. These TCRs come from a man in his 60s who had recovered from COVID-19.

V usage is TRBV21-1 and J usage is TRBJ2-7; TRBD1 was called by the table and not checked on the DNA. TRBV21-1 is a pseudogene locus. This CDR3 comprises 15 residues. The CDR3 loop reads CASSLILQLYYEQYV. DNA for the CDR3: TGTGCCAGCAGCCTAATCTTACAGCTATACTACGAGCAGTACGTC.

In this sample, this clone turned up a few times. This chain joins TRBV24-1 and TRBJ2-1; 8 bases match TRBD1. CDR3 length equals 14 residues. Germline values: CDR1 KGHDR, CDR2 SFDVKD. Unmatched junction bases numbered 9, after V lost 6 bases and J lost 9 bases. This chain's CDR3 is CATSLRGQGIEQFF. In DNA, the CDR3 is TGTGCCACCAGTCTCCGAGGACAGGGCATTGAGCAGTTCTTC.

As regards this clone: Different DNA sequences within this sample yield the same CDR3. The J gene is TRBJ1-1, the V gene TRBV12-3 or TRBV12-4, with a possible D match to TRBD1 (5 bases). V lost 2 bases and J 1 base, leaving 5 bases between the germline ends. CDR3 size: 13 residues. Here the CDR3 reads CASSLQGNTEAFF. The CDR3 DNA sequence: TGTGCCAGCAGTTTACAGGGGAACACTGAAGCTTTCTTT.

The CDR3 DNA reads TGTGCCAGTACCCCCCGCGCGGGGGACAGGGGGACCTACGAGCAGTACTTC. It translates to CASTPRAGDRGTYEQYF. The gene calls are TRBV19 and TRBJ2-7, with 11 bases that match TRBD1. CDR3 length: 17 amino acids. Germline CDR1 reads LNHDA; CDR2 reads SQIVND (reference sequence). Unmatched junction bases numbered 13, after V lost 7 bases and J lost 2 bases. Full variable domain (rest looked up from reference TRBV19 and TRBJ2-7): DGGITQSPKYLFRKEGQNVTLSCEQNLNHDAMYWYRQDPGQGLRLIYYSQIVNDFQKGDIAEGYSVSREKKESFPLTVTSAQKNPTAFYLCASTPRAGDRGTYEQYFGPGTRLTVT.

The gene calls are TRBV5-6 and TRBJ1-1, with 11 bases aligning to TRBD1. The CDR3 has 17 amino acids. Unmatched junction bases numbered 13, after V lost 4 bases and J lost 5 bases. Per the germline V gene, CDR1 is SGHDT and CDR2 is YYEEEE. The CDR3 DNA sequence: TGTGCCAGCAGCACGGACAGGGGGCGCGAGTTTTGGACTGAAGCTTTCTTT. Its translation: CASSTDRGREFWTEAFF.

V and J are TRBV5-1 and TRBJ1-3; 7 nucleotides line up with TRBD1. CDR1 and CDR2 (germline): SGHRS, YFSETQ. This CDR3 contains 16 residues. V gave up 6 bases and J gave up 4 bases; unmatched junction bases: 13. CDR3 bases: TGCGCCAGCACCACTACTACAGGGGCGTCAGGAAACACCATATATTTT. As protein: CASTTTTGASGNTIYF.

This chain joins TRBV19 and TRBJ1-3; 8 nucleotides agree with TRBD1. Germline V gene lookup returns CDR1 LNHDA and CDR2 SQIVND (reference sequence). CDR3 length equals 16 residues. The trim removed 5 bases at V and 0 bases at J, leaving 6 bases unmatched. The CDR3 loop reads CASSPGTGTSGNTIYF. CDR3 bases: TGTGCCAGTAGTCCTGGGACAGGAACCTCTGGAAACACCATATATTTT.

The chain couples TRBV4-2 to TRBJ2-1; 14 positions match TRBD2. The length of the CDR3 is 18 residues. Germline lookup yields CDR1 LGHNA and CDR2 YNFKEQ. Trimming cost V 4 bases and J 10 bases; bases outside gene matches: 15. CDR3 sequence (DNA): TGTGCCAGCAGCCCCAGACTAGCGGGGGGGGGCGTGCAGCGGGAGCAGTTCTTC. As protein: CASSPRLAGGGVQREQFF.

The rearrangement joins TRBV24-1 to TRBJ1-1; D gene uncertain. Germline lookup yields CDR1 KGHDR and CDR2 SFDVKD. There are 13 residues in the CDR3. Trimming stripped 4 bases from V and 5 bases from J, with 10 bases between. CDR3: CATSDPQETEAFF. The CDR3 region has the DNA TGTGCCACCAGTGACCCACAAGAAACTGAAGCTTTCTTT.

In DNA form, the CDR3 reads TGTGCCAGCAGTTTGCTGCGCAATAGCAATCAGCCCCAGCATTTT. Its protein is CASSLLRNSNQPQHF. The chain carries TRBV27 and TRBJ1-5; the D is unclear. This CDR3 has 15 amino acids. CDR1 and CDR2 (germline): MNHEY, SMNVEV (reference sequence). V was trimmed by 3 bases and J by 0 bases, leaving 9 bases between them.

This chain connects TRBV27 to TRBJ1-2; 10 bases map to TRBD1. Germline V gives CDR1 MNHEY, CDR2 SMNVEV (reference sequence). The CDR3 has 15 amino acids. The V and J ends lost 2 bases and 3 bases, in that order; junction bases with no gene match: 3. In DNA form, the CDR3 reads TGTGCCAGCAGTTTAGACAGGGGGCGCGACTATGGCTACACCTTC. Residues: CASSLDRGRDYGYTF.

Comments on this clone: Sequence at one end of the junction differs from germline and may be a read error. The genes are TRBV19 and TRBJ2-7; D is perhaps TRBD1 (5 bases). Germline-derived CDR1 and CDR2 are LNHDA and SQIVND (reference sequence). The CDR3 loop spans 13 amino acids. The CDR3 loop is CASSVDRSYEQYF. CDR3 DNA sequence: TGTGCCAGTAGTGTAGACAGAAGCTACGAGCAGTACTTC.

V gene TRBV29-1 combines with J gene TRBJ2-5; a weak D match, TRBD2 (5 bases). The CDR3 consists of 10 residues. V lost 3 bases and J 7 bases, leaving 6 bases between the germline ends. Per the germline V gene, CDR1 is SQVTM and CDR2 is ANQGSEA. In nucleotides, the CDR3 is TGCAGCGTTGATGCGGGGACCCAGTACTTC. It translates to CSVDAGTQYF.

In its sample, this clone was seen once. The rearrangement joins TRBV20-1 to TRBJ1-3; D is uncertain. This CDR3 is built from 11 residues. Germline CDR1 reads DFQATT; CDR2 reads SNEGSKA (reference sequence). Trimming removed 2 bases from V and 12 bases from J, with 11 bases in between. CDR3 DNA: TGCAGTGCTAGATCCCATTCCCACATATATTTT. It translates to CSARSHSHIYF.